Listed below are T cell receptor beta chains from one sample, sequenced in a study of control samples from healthy donors and cancer patients. Clones were sequenced by immunoSEQ multiplex PCR, and TCRdb holds only the in-frame ones, with some missing. This repertoire shows approximately 110,000 clones, 91% found once; its top ten account for less than 9.5%. Material for sequencing was blood. The receptors were gathered from a woman aged 18-29 years in good health. CDR3s include the opening cysteine and the closing phenylalanine or tryptophan. The D gene is left open where the match is weak. Where a row states a size, it is once, few, many or the class of an expanded clone; other rows omit it.

d_call j_call v_call clone_size cdr3_aa cdr3_nt
- TRBJ2-2 TRBV5-1 - CASSFRGGGELFF TGCGCCAGCAGCTTCCGGGGTGGCGGGGAGCTGTTTTTT
- TRBJ2-7 TRBV5-4 - CASSPADARNEQYF TGTGCCAGCAGCCCAGCGGACGCTCGCAACGAGCAGTACTTC
- TRBJ1-6 TRBV10-3 - CAISGGFNSPLHF TGTGCCATCAGTGGGGGCTTTAATTCACCCCTCCACTTT
TRBD2 TRBJ2-5 TRBV14 - CASSQPRDGLAGVGETQYF TGTGCCAGCAGCCAACCACGGGACGGACTAGCGGGAGTAGGTGAGACCCAGTACTTC
TRBD1 TRBJ2-7 TRBV2 - CASSTPGGKNEQYF TGTGCCAGCAGCACCCCAGGGGGCAAAAACGAGCAGTACTTC
TRBD2 TRBJ2-5 TRBV6-2/TRBV6-3 - CASSPPVAGGQETQYF TGTGCCAGCAGCCCTCCCGTAGCGGGGGGTCAAGAGACCCAGTACTTC
TRBD1 TRBJ1-2 TRBV14 - CASSQEITLTGNIYGYTF TGTGCCAGCAGCCAAGAGATAACTTTGACAGGGAACATCTATGGCTACACCTTC
TRBD1 TRBJ1-4 TRBV6-5 - CASSQQGAGEKLFF TGTGCCAGCAGTCAACAGGGGGCCGGGGAAAAACTGTTTTTT
TRBD2 TRBJ2-3 TRBV14 - CASSQDSRERNRAQYF TGTGCCAGCAGCCAAGATTCGCGGGAGAGGAATCGGGCGCAGTATTTT
- TRBJ2-1 TRBV12-3/TRBV12-4 - CASGYWGEQFF TGTGCCAGCGGTTACTGGGGTGAGCAGTTCTTC
TRBD1 TRBJ1-2 TRBV7-9 - CASSLLQGDGYTF TGTGCCAGCAGTTTACTACAGGGGGACGGCTACACCTTC
- TRBJ1-6 TRBV28 - CASSTPLTGKGRSSYNSPLHF TGTGCCAGCAGTACGCCCTTAACAGGGAAAGGCCGGAGCTCCTATAATTCACCCCTCCACTTT
TRBD1 TRBJ2-7 TRBV5-1 few CASSLQGRAYEQYF TGCGCCAGCAGCCTACAGGGGCGAGCCTACGAGCAGTACTTC
TRBD2 TRBJ2-5 TRBV28 - CASSLAGPRGTQYF TGTGCCAGCAGCCTAGCGGGCCCCCGAGGGACCCAGTACTTC
- TRBJ2-1 TRBV19 - CASSIEGNEQFF TGTGCCAGTAGTATAGAGGGCAATGAGCAGTTCTTC
TRBD2 TRBJ2-2 TRBV7-2 - CASSRRTSGSTGELFF TGTGCCAGCAGCAGGAGGACTAGCGGGAGTACCGGGGAGCTGTTTTTT
- TRBJ2-1 TRBV6-5 - CASTYGGARSYNEQFF TGTGCCAGCACTTACGGAGGGGCGAGATCCTACAATGAGCAGTTCTTC
- TRBJ1-2 TRBV19 - CASSNSVGNGYTF TGTGCCAGTAGTAACTCGGTAGGGAATGGCTACACCTTC
TRBD2 TRBJ2-2 TRBV30 - CAWSRPRGGWVTGELFF TGTGCCTGGAGTCGACCGCGGGGGGGCTGGGTTACCGGGGAGCTGTTTTTT
- TRBJ1-1 TRBV6-5 - CASSSRGSNTEAFF TGTGCCAGCAGCTCTAGGGGGTCGAACACTGAAGCTTTCTTT
TRBD2 TRBJ2-3 TRBV15 - CATSFGLALSDTQYF TGTGCCACCAGCTTTGGACTAGCATTATCAGATACGCAGTATTTT
- TRBJ2-7 TRBV18 few CASSLRRFGDEQYF TGTGCCAGCTCACTCAGGAGGTTTGGCGACGAGCAGTACTTC
- TRBJ2-7 TRBV5-1 - CASSLGSISYEQYF TGCGCCAGCAGCTTGGGCAGTATTTCCTACGAGCAGTACTTC
TRBD1 TRBJ2-1 TRBV11-2 - CASSLDRGRAGVQRVTYNEQFF TGTGCCAGCAGTTTGGACAGGGGGCGCGCGGGAGTGCAGCGGGTAACCTACAATGAGCAGTTCTTC
- TRBJ2-3 TRBV7-3 - CASSYTEADTQYF TGTGCCAGCAGCTATACCGAGGCAGATACGCAGTATTTT
- TRBJ1-1 TRBV6-7 - CASSYSNARASLGTEAFF TGTGCCAGCAGTTACTCCAACGCACGGGCTTCGTTAGGCACTGAAGCTTTCTTT
- TRBJ2-7 TRBV28 - CASSLFPGGSYEQYF TGTGCCAGCAGTTTATTTCCTGGGGGCTCCTACGAGCAGTACTTC
TRBD1 TRBJ2-3 TRBV4-2 - CASSQDGTGVRDTQYF TGTGCCAGCAGCCAAGATGGTACAGGGGTTAGGGATACGCAGTATTTT
- TRBJ1-3 TRBV5-1 - CASSLSPSISWNSGNTIYF TGCGCCAGCAGCTTGAGTCCCTCGATAAGTTGGAACTCTGGAAACACCATATATTTT
TRBD1 TRBJ2-1 TRBV28 - CASSLPLGTGAYNEQFF TGTGCCAGCAGTCTCCCCTTGGGGACAGGGGCGTACAATGAGCAGTTCTTC
TRBD1 TRBJ1-5 TRBV18 - CASSPSRTGGAQPQHF TGTGCCAGCTCACCGTCGAGGACAGGCGGAGCTCAGCCCCAGCATTTT
- TRBJ2-3 TRBV27 - CASRGEITDTQYF TGTGCCAGCAGGGGGGAAATCACAGATACGCAGTATTTT
- TRBJ1-3 TRBV7-2 - CASSLSFDSGNTIYF TGTGCCAGCAGCCTCTCTTTCGACTCTGGAAACACCATATATTTT
- TRBJ2-7 TRBV19 few CASSGPTYEQYF TGTGCCTCATCGGGTCCCACCTACGAGCAGTACTTC
- TRBJ1-1 TRBV19 once CASSIEGGSTEAFF TGTGCCAGTAGTATAGAGGGGGGAAGCACTGAAGCTTTCTTT